The 2 T cell receptor beta chains reported below all come from one sample, sequenced in a study of beta chain features in type 1 diabetes. Study-wide findings and caveats: People with Type 1 diabetes carried modestly yet significantly shorter TCRB CDR3s in all four CD4+ subsets.

The antigens these receptors bind are not known. Expressed TCRB transcripts were sequenced after all isolated RNA was converted to cDNA. The protocol was immunoSEQ multiplex PCR, while the TCRdb copy is restricted to in-frame clones and leaves out a portion. The repertoire holds 500,000 to 650,000 clones, around 12% seen once, with around 0.12% in the top ten. Sequencing was carried out using naive CD4+ T cells from blood. Source of these receptors: a young man with type 1 diabetes.

The gene calls are TRBV5-8 and TRBJ2-2; unclear D gene. Germline CDR1 and CDR2: SGHTS and YDEGEE. The CDR3 sequence is 15 residues long. V dropped 2 bases and J dropped 4 bases, with 12 bases sitting between them. This chain's CDR3 is CASSLWAVGTGELFF. CDR3 bases: TGTGCCAGCAGCTTATGGGCAGTCGGCACCGGGGAGCTGTTTTTT.

This chain joins TRBV7-9 and TRBJ1-2; TRBD1 agrees at 9 bases. The ends lost 4 bases at V and 2 bases at J; junction bases unmatched: 5. CDR1 and CDR2 from the germline V gene are SEHNR and FQNEAQ (reference sequence). CDR3 length: 15 amino acids. DNA of the CDR3: TGTGCCAGCAGCTACACAGGGGGCGGCAACTATGGCTACACCTTC. This encodes CASSYTGGGNYGYTF.